This T cell receptor (beta chain) was found in a study of blood T cell repertoires in COVID-19. Turning to the study itself: Researchers got acute and convalescent COVID-19 samples from the United States, Italy and Spain. PBMCs, B-cell-depleted T cells, or T cells provided the cDNA or gDNA that made up the material.

Germline V gene sequence: CDR1 SGHTA, CDR2 FQGNSA. Trimming removed 4 bases from V and 7 bases from J; junction bases left unmatched: 4. The CDR3 sequence is 12 residues long. Original data processing: Amplification of reference gene primers was used by the study to estimate nucleated cell counts. Method: immunoSEQ multiplex PCR; TCRdb's copy keeps in-frame clones and lacks some. That table supplies the V and J calls and clone size; D and trimming were determined from the DNA. The data show tens of thousands of clones, with approximately 83% seen just once and around 28% held by the top ten. Material: peripheral blood. The TCR comes from a woman of 80 years or more with COVID-19, enrolled during active disease. This chain uses TRBV7-2 with TRBJ2-7; 7 bases map to TRBD1. Here the CDR3 DNA reads TGTGCCAGCAGCTCACAGGGGCTGGAGCAGTACTTC. Translated: CASSSQGLEQYF.